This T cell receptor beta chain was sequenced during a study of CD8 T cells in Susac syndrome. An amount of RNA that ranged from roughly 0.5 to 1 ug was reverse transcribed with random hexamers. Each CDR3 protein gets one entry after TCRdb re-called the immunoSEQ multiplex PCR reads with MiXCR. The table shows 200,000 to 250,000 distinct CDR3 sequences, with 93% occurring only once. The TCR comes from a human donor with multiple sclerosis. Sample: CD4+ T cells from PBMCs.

This CDR3 is CAWSRDEGNYGYTF. CDR3 nucleotides: TGTGCCTGGAGTCGTGATGAGGGTAACTATGGCTACACCTTC. J is TRBJ1-2 and V is TRBV30, with unresolved D. The CDR3 spans 14 residues. The germline gives CDR1 GTSNPN, CDR2 SVGIG (reference sequence). Trimming cost V 2 bases and J 1 base, with 11 bases left between them.